The 20 T cell receptor beta chains below all came from one sample that was sequenced in a study of blood T cell repertoires in COVID-19. The repertoire was sequenced with immunoSEQ multiplex PCR; TCRdb's copy has only in-frame clones and lacks some. Of under 200,000 clones in the sample, 86% were seen once. The sample consisted of peripheral blood. These receptors were taken from a woman in her seventies with acute or convalescent COVID-19.

The V gene is TRBV6-5, the J gene TRBJ2-3; 7 bases align to TRBD1. The junction had 7 bases not matched to a gene; V was cut back by 6 bases and J by 4 bases. This CDR3 has 14 amino acids. Germline V CDR1 and CDR2: MNHEY, SVGAGI. The CDR3 here is CASRGDRAPDTQYF. Here the CDR3 DNA reads TGTGCCAGCAGGGGTGACAGGGCGCCAGATACGCAGTATTTT.

The V call is TRBV28, the J call TRBJ1-1, with unresolved D. V was cut by 5 bases and J by 0 bases, with 4 bases left in between. Germline V gives CDR1 MDHEN, CDR2 SYDVKM. CDR3 length equals 12 residues. CDR3 DNA: TGTGCCAGCAGTACAGTGAACACTGAAGCTTTCTTT. Protein sequence: CASSTVNTEAFF.

This clone has just one count. The rearrangement links TRBV20-1 to TRBJ2-1; 14 bases line up with TRBD2. This CDR3 comprises 15 residues. V shed 3 bases, J shed 7 bases, and the junction held 5 bases outside the gene matches. Germline V lookup: CDR1 DFQATT, CDR2 SNEGSKA (reference sequence). CDR3 sequence reads: CSASATSGRDNEQFF. CDR3 DNA sequence: TGCAGTGCTAGTGCGACTAGCGGGAGGGATAATGAGCAGTTCTTC.

The chain carries TRBV15 and TRBJ1-2, with TRBD1 matching 9 bases. The V segment lost 5 bases and the J segment 4 bases; nucleotides outside the gene matches: 8. The germline V gene has CDR1 LNHNV and CDR2 YYDKDF (reference sequence). This CDR3 spans 15 amino acids. The CDR3, as DNA: TGTGCCACCAGCCTGAGGGACAGGGCTGGCTATGGCTACACCTTC. Protein: CATSLRDRAGYGYTF.

The chain uses TRBV7-2 and TRBJ2-5; the D gene is possibly TRBD2 (6 bases). The V end was cut by 4 bases, the J end by 5 bases, with 14 bases between. CDR1 is SGHTA and CDR2 is FQGNSA in the germline V gene. This CDR3 is 14 amino acids long. The CDR3 spells CASSSYGGAETQYF. The CDR3 region has the DNA TGTGCCAGCAGCTCCTACGGAGGGGCCGAGACCCAGTACTTC.

The chain links TRBV7-3 to TRBJ2-2; 7 nucleotides agree with TRBD2. The germline gives CDR1 SGHTA, CDR2 FQGTGA. Germline trimming cut 3 bases from V and 0 bases from J; bases unmatched to any gene: 1. This CDR3 has 15 amino acids. The CDR3 reads CASSFLAANTGELFF. CDR3 DNA sequence: TGTGCCAGCAGCTTTCTAGCGGCGAACACCGGGGAGCTGTTTTTT. Full variable domain (rest looked up from reference TRBV7-3 and TRBJ2-2): GAGVSQTPSNKVTEKGKYVELRCDPISGHTALYWYRQSLGQGPEFLIYFQGTGAADDSGLPNDRFFAVRPEGSVSTLKIQRTERGDSAVYLCASSFLAANTGELFFGEGSRLTVL.

The chain has TRBV4-3 and TRBJ1-5; D is unresolved. This CDR3 is built from 13 residues. V lost 1 base, J lost 9 bases, and 10 bases lay in between. CDR1 is LGHNA and CDR2 is YSLEER in the germline V gene. For the CDR3, the DNA is TGCGCCAGCAGCCAAGGACACGGAATGCCCCAGCATTTT. Protein product: CASSQGHGMPQHF.

This clone has only one observation. The chain recombines TRBV2 with TRBJ1-5; unclear D gene. This CDR3 spans 15 amino acids. CDR1 SNHLY and CDR2 FYNNEI come from the germline V gene. V lost 4 bases and J lost 6, with 16 bases in between. CDR3 sequence: CASSGSGGRAQPQHF. The CDR3 DNA follows: TGTGCCAGCAGTGGATCGGGAGGCCGCGCTCAGCCCCAGCATTTT.

The chain combines TRBV11-3 with TRBJ1-2, with a possible D match to TRBD1 (6 bases). CDR1 and CDR2 (germline): SGHNT, YENEEA. V gave up 0 bases and J gave up 4 bases, with 30 bases separating them. The CDR3 is 21 amino acids. CDR3: CASSLDAQGFTGPYRAYGYTF. CDR3 nucleotides: TGTGCCAGCAGCTTAGACGCGCAGGGGTTCACAGGACCGTATAGAGCCTATGGCTACACCTTC.

This chain's CDR3 is CASSGWTGRSNQPQHF. The CDR3 coding sequence is TGTGCCAGTAGTGGCTGGACAGGGAGGAGCAATCAGCCCCAGCATTTT. The V and J genes are TRBV19 and TRBJ1-5; 8 nucleotides agree with TRBD1. V dropped 5 bases and J dropped 1; count of bases not matched to a gene: 7. CDR1 and CDR2 (germline): LNHDA, SQIVND (reference sequence). This CDR3 spans 16 amino acids.

V gene TRBV7-9 combines with J gene TRBJ2-1; TRBD2 agrees at 11 bases. The CDR3 contains 18 residues. J was trimmed by 6 bases and V by 6 bases; bases with no gene match: 16. The V gene's germline CDR1 is SEHNR and CDR2 FQNEAQ (reference sequence). The CDR3 region is CASREIAGGPSMSNEQFF. The CDR3 DNA is TGTGCCAGCAGGGAGATAGCGGGGGGGCCTTCGATGAGCAATGAGCAGTTCTTC.

V and J are TRBV27 and TRBJ1-1; the D gene is possibly TRBD1 (6 bases). Looked up from germline, CDR1 is MNHEY and CDR2 is SMNVEV (reference sequence). Deletions cut 3 bases from V and 4 bases from J, with 9 bases between. The CDR3 totals 13 residues. The CDR3 is CASSFSGVTEAFF. The CDR3 coding sequence is TGTGCCAGCAGTTTTTCAGGGGTCACTGAAGCTTTCTTT.

The J gene is TRBJ2-3, the V gene TRBV6-1, with D hard to call. The CDR3 length is 13 residues. The germline V gene encodes CDR1 MNHNS and CDR2 SASEGT. V was shortened by 3 bases and J by 0 bases, with 4 bases between the two germline ends. CDR3 nucleotides: TGTGCCAGCAGTGATGGCAGCACAGATACGCAGTATTTT. Protein sequence: CASSDGSTDTQYF.

This clone was recorded only once. The V call is TRBV5-6, the J call TRBJ2-1; 9 bases match TRBD1. V shed 2 bases, J shed 5 bases, and the junction held 5 bases outside the gene matches. The CDR3 covers 15 residues. The germline CDR1 and CDR2 sequences are SGHDT and YYEEEE. Here the CDR3 reads CASSLGQGINNEQFF. In DNA, the CDR3 is TGTGCCAGCAGCTTAGGACAGGGGATAAACAATGAGCAGTTCTTC. Supplemented by reference TRBV5-6 and TRBJ2-1, the full variable domain reads DAGVTQSPTHLIKTRGQQVTLRCSPKSGHDTVSWYQQALGQGPQFIFQYYEEEERQRGNFPDRFSGHQFPNYSSELNVNALLLGDSALYLCASSLGQGINNEQFFGPGTRLTVL.

The genes are TRBV4-1 and TRBJ1-5; D is perhaps TRBD1 (5 bases). This CDR3 comprises 15 residues. The V and J ends lost 1 base and 1 base respectively, with 8 bases between them. Per germline, CDR1 MGHRA and CDR2 YSYEKL. The CDR3 sequence is CASSQGGGSNQPQHF. The CDR3 DNA sequence: TGCGCCAGCAGCCAAGGGGGGGGGAGCAATCAGCCCCAGCATTTT.

This chain uses TRBV20-1 with TRBJ2-1, with D perhaps TRBD2 (5 bases). The CDR3 extends over 12 amino acids. Per the germline V gene, CDR1 is DFQATT and CDR2 is SNEGSKA (reference sequence). V gave up 3 bases and J gave up 7 bases, with 10 bases separating them. The CDR3 loop reads CSASPPGNEQFF. CDR3 nucleotide sequence: TGCAGTGCTAGTCCTCCGGGGAATGAGCAGTTCTTC.

CDR3 coding DNA: TGCAGCGTCTCCAGCGGGAGGGCCAACACCGGGGAGCTGTTTTTT. This sequence encodes CSVSSGRANTGELFF. The chain couples TRBV29-1 to TRBJ2-2, with TRBD2 matching over 10 bases. V lost 6 bases, J lost 2 bases, and 6 bases stayed unmatched. Germline CDR1 and CDR2: SQVTM and ANQGSEA. The CDR3 totals 15 residues.

The V and J genes are TRBV20-1 and TRBJ1-2, with 7 nucleotides matching TRBD1. The CDR3 extends over 13 amino acids. Unmatched junction bases numbered 5, after V lost 3 bases and J lost 4 bases. Germline lookup yields CDR1 DFQATT and CDR2 SNEGSKA (reference sequence). The CDR3 bases are TGCAGTGCTAGTAGACAGGGAATCTATGGCTACACCTTC. Its translation is CSASRQGIYGYTF.

CDR3 loop: CASSTLGNTIYF. The CDR3 DNA reads as TGTGCCAGTAGTACCCTTGGAAACACCATATATTTT. This rearrangement joins TRBV19 to TRBJ1-3; no clear D. The CDR3 is made up of 12 amino acids. Germline loops: CDR1 LNHDA, CDR2 SQIVND (reference sequence). Trimming shortened V by 4 bases and J by 3 bases, and 4 bases separated the two germline ends.

This rearrangement joins TRBV6-5 to TRBJ1-1; D gene uncertain. CDR1 is MNHEY, CDR2 SVGAGI, per germline. The length of the CDR3 is 13 residues. V was shortened by 5 bases and J by 4 bases, with 11 bases between the two germline ends. Here the CDR3 reads CASSPVRGTEAFF. The CDR3 DNA sequence: TGTGCCAGCAGTCCCGTTCGGGGCACTGAAGCTTTCTTT.